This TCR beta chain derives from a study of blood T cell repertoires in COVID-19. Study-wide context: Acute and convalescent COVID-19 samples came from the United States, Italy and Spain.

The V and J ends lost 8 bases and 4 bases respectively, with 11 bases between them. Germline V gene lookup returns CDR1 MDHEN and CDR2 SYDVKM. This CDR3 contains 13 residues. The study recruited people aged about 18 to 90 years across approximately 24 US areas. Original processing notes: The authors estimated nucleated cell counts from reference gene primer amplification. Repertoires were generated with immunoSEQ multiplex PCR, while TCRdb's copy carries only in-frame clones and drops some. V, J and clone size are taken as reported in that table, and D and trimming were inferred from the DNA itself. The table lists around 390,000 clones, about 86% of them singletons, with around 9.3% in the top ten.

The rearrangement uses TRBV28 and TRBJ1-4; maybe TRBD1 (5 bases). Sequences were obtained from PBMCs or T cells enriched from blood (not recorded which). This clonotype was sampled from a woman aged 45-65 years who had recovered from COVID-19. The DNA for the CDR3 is TGTGCCAGCCGGGGGTCTCTTAATGAAAAACTGTTTTTT. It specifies CASRGSLNEKLFF.